Listed below are T cell receptor beta chains from one sample, sequenced in a study of radiotherapy plus CTLA-4 blockade in lung cancer. Assay: immunoSEQ multiplex PCR; the TCRdb copy retains only in-frame clones and omits some. In the table there are about 98,000 clones, around 86% of which are singletons. The input for sequencing was peripheral blood, taken from a patient treated with radiotherapy plus ipilimumab. Every receptor here comes from a human donor with non-small cell lung cancer who had a partial response to radiotherapy plus ipilimumab. CDR3s include the opening cysteine and the closing phenylalanine or tryptophan. D genes are given only for firm matches. Rows give clone size only sometimes, using once, few, many, or a class for an expanded clone.

j_call | v_call | d_call | clone_size | cdr3_nt | cdr3_aa
TRBJ2-3 | TRBV6-4 | TRBD2 | few | TGTGCCAGCAGCCGTGACCGAGCGGGAGTCACAGATACGCAGTATTTT | CASSRDRAGVTDTQYF
TRBJ2-1 | TRBV7-2 | TRBD1 | - | TGTGCCAGCAGCACAAGACAGGGTTATGAGCAGTTCTTC | CASSTRQGYEQFF
TRBJ2-1 | TRBV5-6 | TRBD2 | - | TGTGCCAGCAGCCCAAGCGGGGGGAGGGCCGATGGTGAGCAGTTCTTC | CASSPSGGRADGEQFF
TRBJ2-3 | TRBV15 | TRBD2 | - | TGTGCCACCAGCGCTCGACTAGCGGGAGGACCAGATACGCAGTATTTT | CATSARLAGGPDTQYF
TRBJ2-2 | TRBV6-5 | TRBD1 | few | TGTGCCAGCAGGAACAGGGGAGTCGGCACCGGGGAGCTGTTTTTT | CASRNRGVGTGELFF
TRBJ2-6 | TRBV23-1 | - | - | TGCGCCAGCAGTCGGAGCAACGGGGTCAGTTCCGGGGCCAACGTCCTGACTTTC | CASSRSNGVSSGANVLTF
TRBJ2-1 | TRBV5-6 | TRBD1 | once | TGTGCCAGCGGCGACAGGGGCTACAATGAGCAGTTCTTC | CASGDRGYNEQFF
TRBJ1-1 | TRBV18 | - | - | TGTGCCAGCTCGGCGAACACTGAAGCTTTCTTT | CASSANTEAFF
TRBJ1-2 | TRBV28 | - | - | TGTGCCACCCAATTGTATGGCTACACCTTC | CATQLYGYTF
TRBJ2-7 | TRBV6-5 | - | - | TGTGCCAGCAGTGGAGACAGGACAGTCTACGAGCAGTACTTC | CASSGDRTVYEQYF
TRBJ1-4 | TRBV19 | TRBD1 | - | TGTGCCAGTAGCCACCGGGACAGGGGGGAAAAACTGTTTTTT | CASSHRDRGEKLFF
TRBJ2-7 | TRBV28 | - | - | TGTGCCAGCGGCACCACCGGGACAATTCCCGAGCAGTACTTC | CASGTTGTIPEQYF
TRBJ1-4 | TRBV5-1 | - | - | TGCGCCAGCAGTTCAGGGGAGATTGGTGAAAAACTGTTTTTT | CASSSGEIGEKLFF
TRBJ2-7 | TRBV10-3 | TRBD1 | - | TGTGCCATCAGTGAGTTCTATACCGGGACAGGGGGCTACGAGCAGTACTTC | CAISEFYTGTGGYEQYF
TRBJ1-1 | TRBV7-8 | - | - | TGTGCCAGCAGCTTAGGGACCAGGGCGAACACTGAAGCTTTCTTT | CASSLGTRANTEAFF
TRBJ2-3 | TRBV5-6 | - | - | TGTGCCAGCAGCCCCGACGGCGGGAGCACAGATACGCAGTATTTT | CASSPDGGSTDTQYF
TRBJ2-5 | TRBV5-5 | TRBD2 | once | TGTGCCAGCAGCTCTGTCCGGACTAGCGGGAGCCAAGAGACCCAGTACTTC | CASSSVRTSGSQETQYF
TRBJ2-4 | TRBV18 | TRBD1 | - | TGTGCCAGCTCACCAGTGGGACAGCAAAACATTCAGTACTTC | CASSPVGQQNIQYF
TRBJ2-2 | TRBV6-5 | TRBD1 | - | TGTGCCAGCAGTAAGCTTAGACAGGGCTCCGGGGAGCTGTTTTTT | CASSKLRQGSGELFF
TRBJ1-5 | TRBV2 | - | - | TGTGCCAGCAGTGAAGAGGACATAATCAATCAGCCCCAGCATTTT | CASSEEDIINQPQHF
TRBJ1-3 | TRBV5-5 | - | - | TGTGCCAGCACCCCAGGGTTCTCTGGAAACACCATATATTTT | CASTPGFSGNTIYF
TRBJ2-1 | TRBV18 | - | - | TGTGCCAGCTCACTTCTGACAGCCACCTACAATGAGCAGTTCTTC | CASSLLTATYNEQFF
TRBJ2-7 | TRBV6-1 | TRBD2 | few | TGTGCCAGCAGGTCGGGACTAGCAGAGTACGAGCAGTACTTC | CASRSGLAEYEQYF
TRBJ2-3 | TRBV7-9 | TRBD2 | - | TGTGCCAGCAGCTTATCAGGCGGGACTAGCGGGAGAAGGGATACGCAGTATTTT | CASSLSGGTSGRRDTQYF
TRBJ1-5 | TRBV6-1 | - | - | TGTGCCAGCAGTGTTGAGGCTCAGAGGCCCCAGCATTTT | CASSVEAQRPQHF